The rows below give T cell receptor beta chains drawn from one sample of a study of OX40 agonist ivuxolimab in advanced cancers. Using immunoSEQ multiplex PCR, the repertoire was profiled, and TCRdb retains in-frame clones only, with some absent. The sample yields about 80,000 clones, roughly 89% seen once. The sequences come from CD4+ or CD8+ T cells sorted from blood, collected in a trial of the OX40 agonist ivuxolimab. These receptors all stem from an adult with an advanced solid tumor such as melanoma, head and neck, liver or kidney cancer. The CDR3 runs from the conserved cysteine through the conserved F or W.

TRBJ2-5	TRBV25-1	CASSESGGGIETQYF
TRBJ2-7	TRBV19	CASSRTPYEQYF
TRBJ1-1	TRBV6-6	CAAADTSMNTEAFF
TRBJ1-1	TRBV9	CASSFNSIMNTEAFF
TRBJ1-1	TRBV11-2	CASSLLGAPNTEAFF
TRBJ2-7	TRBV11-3	CASSLSPSRDRSDLDF
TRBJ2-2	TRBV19	CASSIHKLAGVAGELFF
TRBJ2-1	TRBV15	CATSSDGTSGRPLYNEQFF
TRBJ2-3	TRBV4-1	CASSLLSSLAGVTDTQYF
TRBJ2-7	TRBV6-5	CASSTGYEQYF
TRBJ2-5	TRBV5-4	CASRGDRVGETQYF
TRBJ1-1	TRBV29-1	CSVGGRSTQNTEAFF
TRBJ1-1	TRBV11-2	CASSFQGAPGQVAFF
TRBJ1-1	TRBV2	CASSGWGQGWDTEAFF
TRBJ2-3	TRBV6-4	CASSPQGGADTQYF
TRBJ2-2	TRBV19	CASSARQGANTGELFF
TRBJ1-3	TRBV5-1	CASSLDSPGNTIYF
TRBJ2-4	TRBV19	CASRGLAEIQYF
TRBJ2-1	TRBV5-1	CASSLRTSGPYNEQFF
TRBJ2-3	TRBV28	CASSLLAGGATDTQYF
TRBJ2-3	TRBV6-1	CASSDMGGNTDTQYF
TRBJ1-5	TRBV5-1	CASSWDGNQPQHF
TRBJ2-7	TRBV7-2	CASSLASHDEQYF
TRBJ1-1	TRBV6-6	CASSWARGGATEAFF
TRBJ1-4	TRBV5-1	CASSSQFATNEKLFF
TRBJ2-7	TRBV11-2	CASSFLQQAYEQYF
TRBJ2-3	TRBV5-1	CASSSRTSGTDTQYF
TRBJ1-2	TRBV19	CASSIGSWYGYTF
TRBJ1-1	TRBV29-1	CSARLGQGGAFF
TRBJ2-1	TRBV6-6	CASSKTSGLSNEQFF
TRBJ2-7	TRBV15	CATSRDRGSYEQYF
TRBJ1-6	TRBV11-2	CASSFGDFWDRANSPLHF
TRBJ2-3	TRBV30	CAWSVPGRGTDTQYF
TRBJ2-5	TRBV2	CASTALQGGKETQYF
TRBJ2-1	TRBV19	CASSITAGGTYNEQFF
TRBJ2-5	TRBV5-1	CASSVRTGGTETQYF
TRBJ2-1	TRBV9	CASSVLGTSGGEQFF
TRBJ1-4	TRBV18	CASSARGTNEKLFF
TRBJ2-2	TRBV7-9	CASSRRQGPTGELFF
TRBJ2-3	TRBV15	CATSASGLDTQYF
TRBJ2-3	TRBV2	CASGLGANTDTQYF
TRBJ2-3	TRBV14	CASSQDSGRATDTQYF
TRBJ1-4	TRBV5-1	CASSSTEGTLKKLFF
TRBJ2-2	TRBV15	CATSRGDSTGELFF